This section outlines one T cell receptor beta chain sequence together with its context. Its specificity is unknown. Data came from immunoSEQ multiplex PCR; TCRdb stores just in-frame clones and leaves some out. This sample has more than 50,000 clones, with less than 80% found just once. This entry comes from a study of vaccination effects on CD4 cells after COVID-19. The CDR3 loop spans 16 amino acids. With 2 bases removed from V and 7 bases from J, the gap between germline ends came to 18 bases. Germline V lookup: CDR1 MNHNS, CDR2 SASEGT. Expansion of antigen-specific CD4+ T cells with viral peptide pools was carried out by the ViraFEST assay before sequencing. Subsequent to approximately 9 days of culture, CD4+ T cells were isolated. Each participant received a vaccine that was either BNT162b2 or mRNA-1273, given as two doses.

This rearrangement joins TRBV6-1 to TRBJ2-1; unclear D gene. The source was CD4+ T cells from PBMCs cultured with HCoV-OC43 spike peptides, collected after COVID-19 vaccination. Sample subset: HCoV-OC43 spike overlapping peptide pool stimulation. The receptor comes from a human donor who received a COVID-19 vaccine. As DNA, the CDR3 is TGTGCCAGCAGTGAATCATCGCAGATGCTGTGGAATGAGCAGTTCTTC. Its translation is CASSESSQMLWNEQFF.